The 22 T cell receptor beta chains below all came from one sample that was sequenced in a study of OX40 agonist ivuxolimab in advanced cancers. Assay used: immunoSEQ multiplex PCR; TCRdb lists only in-frame clones, some missing. In the table there are approximately 70,000 clones, around nine tenths of which are singletons. The sample here was CD4+ or CD8+ T cells sorted from blood, taken in a trial of the OX40 agonist ivuxolimab. The receptor source for this set is an adult with an advanced solid tumor such as melanoma, head and neck, liver or kidney cancer.

The chain carries TRBV7-9 and TRBJ2-3; D not certain. The germline V gene encodes CDR1 SEHNR and CDR2 FQNEAQ (reference sequence). V lost 1 base, J lost 4 bases, and 3 bases lay in between. The CDR3 is 12 amino acids. CDR3 bases: TGTGCCAGCAGCTTAGACTCAGATACGCAGTATTTT. It codes for CASSLDSDTQYF.

This rearrangement joins TRBV11-2 to TRBJ2-3, with 7 bases that match TRBD2. Losses at the gene ends were 2 bases for V and 2 bases for J; bases not matched to a gene: 7. The CDR3 has 16 residues. Per the germline V gene, CDR1 is SGHAT and CDR2 is FQNNGV. In nucleotides, the CDR3 is TGTGCCAGCAGCTTATTGAGGGGAGGGGACACAGATACGCAGTATTTT. This codes for CASSLLRGGDTDTQYF.

The chain recombines TRBV7-8 with TRBJ2-3; 12 nucleotides match TRBD2. The CDR3 sequence is 14 residues long. Trimming took 7 bases from V and 3 from J; bases not matched to a gene: 2. Germline CDR1 reads SGHVS; CDR2 reads FQNEAQ. The CDR3 sequence is CASIGTSGTDTQYF. CDR3 sequence (DNA): TGTGCCAGCATAGGGACTAGCGGGACAGATACGCAGTATTTT.

The V gene is TRBV6-5, the J gene TRBJ1-4; no clear D gene. Germline values: CDR1 MNHEY, CDR2 SVGAGI. The CDR3 loop spans 13 amino acids. V gave up 6 bases and J gave up 10 bases, with 15 bases separating them. The CDR3 is CASRETRHGKLFF. The CDR3 nucleotides are TGTGCCAGCAGGGAGACTCGTCACGGAAAACTGTTTTTT.

The chain has TRBV11-2 and TRBJ2-6; D is unresolved. Germline V gene sequence: CDR1 SGHAT, CDR2 FQNNGV. Trimming took 3 bases from V and 16 from J, leaving 31 bases between them. The CDR3 runs to 18 residues. The CDR3 reads CASSFSRTATKSGQRLTF. The CDR3, as DNA: TGTGCCAGCAGCTTCAGTAGAACAGCAACAAAGTCGGGCCAACGTCTGACTTTC.

The chain employs TRBV5-6 and TRBJ2-7; maybe TRBD2 (5 bases). The V end lost 5 bases, the J end lost 5 bases, and 20 bases lay between the germline ends. The CDR3 contains 15 residues. CDR1 and CDR2 from the germline V gene are SGHDT and YYEEEE. CDR3 sequence: CASRLPGGSVDEQYF. CDR3 in DNA: TGTGCCAGCAGGCTGCCGGGTGGGAGTGTGGACGAGCAGTACTTC.

The chain is built from TRBV4-3 and TRBJ2-2; 7 nucleotides match TRBD2. Looked up from germline, CDR1 is LGHNA and CDR2 is YSLEER. V dropped 2 bases and J dropped 0; count of bases not matched to a gene: 3. The CDR3 has 16 residues. The CDR3 sequence: CASSQLAGANTGELFF. The CDR3 bases are TGCGCCAGCAGCCAATTAGCGGGTGCGAACACCGGGGAGCTGTTTTTT.

This clone showed up just once. J is TRBJ1-5 and V is TRBV5-6, with unresolved D. The CDR3 sequence is 12 residues long. Germline values: CDR1 SGHDT, CDR2 YYEEEE. The V end was cut by 4 bases, the J end by 5 bases, with 7 bases between. CDR3 sequence: CASSRGYQPQHF. The CDR3 region has the DNA TGTGCCAGCAGCCGCGGGTATCAGCCCCAGCATTTT.

As regards this clone: Other DNA sequences in the same sample also yield this CDR3. This rearrangement joins TRBV10-3 to TRBJ2-3, with TRBD2 identical over 12 bases. The CDR3 totals 16 residues. Looked up from germline, CDR1 is ENHRY and CDR2 is SYGVKD. V shed 4 bases and J 3 bases; nucleotides not matched to a gene: 5. CDR3 loop: CAISGLAGDGTDTQYF. CDR3 nucleotides: TGTGCCATCAGTGGACTAGCGGGAGATGGTACAGATACGCAGTATTTT.

The chain couples TRBV5-1 to TRBJ2-1; 8 bases line up with TRBD2. The V segment lost 7 bases and the J segment 8 bases; nucleotides outside the gene matches: 14. The CDR3 totals 15 residues. The germline gives CDR1 SGHRS, CDR2 YFSETQ. DNA for the CDR3: TGCGCCAGCCGATCCGGGACTAGAGAATTCGATGAGCAGTTCTTC. Amino acid sequence: CASRSGTREFDEQFF.

This chain joins TRBV19 and TRBJ2-7, with TRBD1 matching 8 bases. The V and J ends lost 9 bases and 0 bases, in that order; junction bases with no gene match: 7. The germline V gene encodes CDR1 LNHDA and CDR2 SQIVND (reference sequence). The CDR3 sequence is 14 residues long. The CDR3 sequence: CASRDRSSSYEQYF. The CDR3 DNA follows: TGTGCCAGCAGGGACAGGAGTTCCTCCTACGAGCAGTACTTC.

V and J are TRBV6-6 and TRBJ1-1; 10 bases are shared with TRBD1. CDR1 MNHNY and CDR2 SVGAGI come from the germline V gene (reference sequence). The CDR3 is 14 residues long. Trimming cost V 6 bases and J 5 bases; bases outside gene matches: 6. CDR3: CASRRGQGGTEAFF. The CDR3 DNA reads as TGTGCCAGCAGGAGAGGACAGGGGGGTACTGAAGCTTTCTTT.

J is TRBJ2-1 and V is TRBV11-2, with 9 bases identical to TRBD2. Germline trimming cut 6 bases from V and 6 bases from J; bases unmatched to any gene: 12. Looked up from germline, CDR1 is SGHAT and CDR2 is FQNNGV. This CDR3 region has 16 residues. The CDR3 coding sequence is TGTGCCAGCAGTTTGACCGGCGGGAGGGGCCCCAATGAGCAGTTCTTC. It translates to CASSLTGGRGPNEQFF.

This clone is a singleton in its sample. The rearrangement links TRBV7-9 to TRBJ2-3, with D perhaps matching TRBD2 (5 bases). The V end lost 5 bases, the J end lost 8 bases, and 11 bases lay between the germline ends. Germline-derived CDR1 and CDR2 are SEHNR and FQNEAQ (reference sequence). The CDR3 is 12 residues long. CDR3 bases: TGTGCCAGCAGCACCCCGGGAACTACGCAGTATTTT. Translating it yields CASSTPGTTQYF.

This clone was counted a single time. The rearrangement uses TRBV2 and TRBJ2-7; 10 bases align to TRBD1. The CDR3 is 13 residues long. Germline-derived CDR1 and CDR2 are SNHLY and FYNNEI. The V segment lost 10 bases and the J segment 3 bases; nucleotides outside the gene matches: 6. The DNA of the CDR3 is TGTGCCATTAAGACAGGGGGCGACTACGAGCAGTACTTC. Translating gives CAIKTGGDYEQYF.

Here the CDR3 reads CASGSNYEQYF. The CDR3 nucleotides read TGTGCCAGCGGGAGTAACTACGAGCAGTACTTC. This chain connects TRBV6-1 to TRBJ2-7, with D possibly matching TRBD2 (5 bases). Deletions cut 8 bases from V and 3 bases from J, with 8 bases between. This CDR3 is built from 11 residues. Per germline, CDR1 MNHNS and CDR2 SASEGT.

This chain links TRBV27 with TRBJ2-1; tentative D call: TRBD2 (6 bases). CDR1 is MNHEY, CDR2 SMNVEV, per germline (reference sequence). The ends were cut back, 0 bases at V and 0 bases at J, with 12 bases in the middle. CDR3 length: 17 residues. The CDR3 region has the DNA TGTGCCAGCAGTTTATCGGGTCGGGGGAGCTCCTACAATGAGCAGTTCTTC. The encoded protein is CASSLSGRGSSYNEQFF.

This clone has only a few counts. The chain employs TRBV7-9 and TRBJ2-1; 8 bases fit TRBD2. V shed 5 bases, J shed 0 bases, and the junction held 9 bases outside the gene matches. This CDR3 is built from 17 residues. Per the germline V gene, CDR1 is SEHNR and CDR2 is FQNEAQ (reference sequence). CDR3 amino acids: CASSPTSGFFSYNEQFF. In DNA form, the CDR3 reads TGTGCCAGCAGCCCTACTAGCGGCTTCTTCTCCTACAATGAGCAGTTCTTC.

This clone was recorded once. The chain carries TRBV19 and TRBJ2-3; 8 nucleotides line up with TRBD2. Germline V gives CDR1 LNHDA, CDR2 SQIVND (reference sequence). The CDR3 is 15 amino acids. Unmatched junction bases numbered 10, after V lost 11 bases and J lost 0 bases. The CDR3 loop reads CASGGVAGSTDTQYF. The CDR3 DNA reads TGTGCCTCCGGGGGGGTAGCGGGGAGCACAGATACGCAGTATTTT.

In this sample, this clone turned up once. This chain joins TRBV7-2 and TRBJ2-2; 11 positions match TRBD2. V was pared by 6 bases and J by 7 bases, with 10 bases of the junction left unmatched. Per the germline V gene, CDR1 is SGHTA and CDR2 is FQGNSA. This CDR3 is built from 16 residues. The CDR3 here is CASSPLAGGTIGELFF. DNA for the CDR3: TGTGCCAGCAGTCCTCTAGCGGGAGGTACTATCGGGGAGCTGTTTTTT. Filled out from reference TRBV7-2 and TRBJ2-2, the complete variable domain reads GAGVSQSPSNKVTEKGKDVELRCDPISGHTALYWYRQSLGQGLEFLIYFQGNSAPDKSGLPSDRFSAERTGGSVSTLTIQRTQQEDSAVYLCASSPLAGGTIGELFFGEGSRLTVL.

V and J are TRBV28 and TRBJ1-2; TRBD1 matches 11 bases. From germline, CDR1 is MDHEN and CDR2 SYDVKM. The V segment lost 6 bases and the J segment 1 base; nucleotides outside the gene matches: 10. This CDR3 contains 17 residues. The CDR3: CASRPTGQGVGNYGYTF. The CDR3 DNA reads TGTGCCAGCAGGCCAACGGGACAGGGGGTGGGTAACTATGGCTACACCTTC.

The chain uses TRBV15 and TRBJ2-1, with D possibly matching TRBD2 (6 bases). V shed 0 bases and J shed 10 bases, with 7 bases lying between them. The CDR3 has 12 amino acids. Germline loops: CDR1 LNHNV, CDR2 YYDKDF (reference sequence). The CDR3 spells CATSREGGEQFF. The CDR3 nucleotides are TGTGCCACCAGCAGAGAAGGAGGGGAGCAGTTCTTC.